The 28 T cell receptor beta chains below all came from one sample that was sequenced in a study of blood T cell repertoires in COVID-19. TCRdb keeps only in-frame clones here, not all; method: immunoSEQ multiplex PCR. This sample has 150,000 or so clones; 82% occur once, and the top ten carry approximately 18%. The specimen sequenced was PBMCs or T cells enriched from blood (not recorded which). The receptors derive from a man aged 55-75 years who had recovered from COVID-19.

The rearrangement uses TRBV28 and TRBJ1-6, with 9 bases fitting TRBD1. Germline lookup yields CDR1 MDHEN and CDR2 SYDVKM. This CDR3 is built from 14 residues. Trimming cost V 8 bases and J 8 bases; bases outside gene matches: 7. CDR3 bases: TGTGCCAGCCGGATCGGGACAGGGTATTCACCCCTCCACTTT. This translates into CASRIGTGYSPLHF.

This clone was found a few times. The sample has other DNA sequences that encode this CDR3 too. The V call is TRBV19, the J call TRBJ2-1; the D gene is possibly TRBD2 (6 bases). Trimming cost V 1 base and J 3 bases, with 7 bases left between them. The CDR3 runs 14 residues. Germline assignment: CDR1 LNHDA and CDR2 SQIVND (reference sequence). CDR3 loop: CASSIGGDYNEQFF. The CDR3 DNA reads as TGTGCCAGTAGTATAGGGGGGGACTACAATGAGCAGTTCTTC.

The chain carries TRBV7-8 and TRBJ2-5; D ambiguous. Germline CDR1 SGHVS, CDR2 FQNEAQ. V gave up 3 bases and J gave up 0 bases, with 8 bases separating them. The CDR3 has 14 amino acids. Here the CDR3 DNA reads TGTGCCAGCAGCTTTCCCAGGTACCAAGAGACCCAGTACTTC. Its protein product is CASSFPRYQETQYF. Based on the CDR3 plus reference TRBV7-8 and TRBJ2-5, the full variable domain is GAGVSQSPRYKVAKRGQDVALRCDPISGHVSLFWYQQALGQGPEFLTYFQNEAQLDKSGLPSDRFFAERPEGSVSTLKIQRTQQEDSAVYLCASSFPRYQETQYFGPGTRLLVL.

The genes are TRBV28 and TRBJ2-1, with D perhaps TRBD2 (6 bases). CDR1 MDHEN and CDR2 SYDVKM come from the germline V gene. The CDR3 consists of 16 residues. Trimming took off 8 bases at V and 1 base at J, with 18 bases between the two ends. The CDR3 loop reads CASGARGILSYNEQFF. The CDR3 coding sequence is TGTGCCAGCGGGGCCCGGGGGATTCTTTCCTACAATGAGCAGTTCTTC.

The rearrangement links TRBV28 to TRBJ1-4, with D uncertain. The CDR3 runs to 12 residues. Germline-derived CDR1 and CDR2 are MDHEN and SYDVKM. V gave up 6 bases and J gave up 2 bases, with 4 bases separating them. CDR3 sequence (DNA): TGTGCCAGCAGACGGACTAATGAAAAACTGTTTTTT. Translation: CASRRTNEKLFF.

The chain carries TRBV6-6 and TRBJ2-1; D ambiguous. V was clipped by 2 bases and J by 0 bases, with 8 bases between them. Germline CDR1 reads MNHNY; CDR2 reads SVGAGI (reference sequence). The CDR3 is made up of 15 amino acids. The CDR3 sequence: CASSYGGPSYNEQFF. CDR3 DNA sequence: TGTGCCAGCAGTTACGGTGGGCCCTCCTACAATGAGCAGTTCTTC.

V gene TRBV20-1 combines with J gene TRBJ1-1; perhaps TRBD1 as D (5 bases). Germline V gene data show CDR1 as DFQATT and CDR2 as SNEGSKA (reference sequence). The CDR3 has 16 residues. V was pared by 3 bases and J by 0 bases, with 17 bases between. The CDR3 loop reads CSASSGLVWVNTEAFF. CDR3 nucleotides: TGCAGTGCTAGTTCAGGGTTGGTGTGGGTGAACACTGAAGCTTTCTTT.

A note on this clone: A junction boundary mismatches the germline segment, possibly from a read error. The genes are TRBV24-1 and TRBJ2-3; 8 positions match TRBD2. The germline CDR1 and CDR2 sequences are KGHDR and SFDVKD. The CDR3 is made up of 14 amino acids. The CDR3 nucleotides are TGTGCCACCAGTGACGGACTAGCAACAGGTACGCAGTATTTT. It encodes CATSDGLATGTQYF.

The rearrangement joins TRBV2 to TRBJ1-1, with D unresolved. Between the trimmed V and J ends, which lost 7 bases and 3 bases, there was a span of 12 bases. Germline CDR1 and CDR2: SNHLY and FYNNEI. The CDR3 runs to 13 residues. CDR3: CASITNLDTEAFF. CDR3 DNA sequence: TGTGCCAGCATCACCAATCTAGACACTGAAGCTTTCTTT.

The chain joins TRBV18 to TRBJ1-4; D is perhaps TRBD1 (6 bases). Germline V gives CDR1 KGHSH, CDR2 LQKENI. Trimming pared 1 base from V and 15 bases from J, leaving 24 bases between. The CDR3 totals 16 residues. The CDR3 DNA reads as TGTGCCAGCTCACCACGTATCGAAACGGGACATTTAGGAATGTTTTTT. The encoded protein is CASSPRIETGHLGMFF.

The chain employs TRBV6-1 and TRBJ1-3, with 7 bases lining up with TRBD1. CDR3 length: 20 residues. Germline V gives CDR1 MNHNS, CDR2 SASEGT. V lost 4 bases, J lost 2 bases, and 20 bases stayed unmatched. DNA for the CDR3: TGTGCCAGCAGTGCGAAGGATATGACAGCGCGGCAGGGGGCTGGAAACACCATATATTTT. It is translated as CASSAKDMTARQGAGNTIYF.

CDR3 sequence: CAGAGGPEETQYF. CDR3 DNA: TGTGCCGGGGCGGGGGGGCCAGAAGAGACCCAGTACTTC. The rearrangement links TRBV6-5 to TRBJ2-5, with TRBD2 identical over 9 bases. From germline, CDR1 is MNHEY and CDR2 SVGAGI. The trim removed 11 bases at V and 3 bases at J, leaving 7 bases unmatched. There are 13 residues in the CDR3.

This clone came up many times. V usage is TRBV6-5 and J usage is TRBJ2-5; 8 positions agree with TRBD1. CDR3 length equals 13 residues. The J segment lost 4 bases and the V segment lost 6 bases, leaving 4 bases of the junction unmatched. Germline lookup yields CDR1 MNHEY and CDR2 SVGAGI. The CDR3 bases are TGTGCCAGCAGCCTACAGGGGGGAGAGACCCAGTACTTC. Amino acids: CASSLQGGETQYF.

This clone was counted only a few times. This rearrangement joins TRBV6-5 to TRBJ1-3; 9 bases agree with TRBD1. J was trimmed by 0 bases and V by 0 bases; bases with no gene match: 0. This CDR3 is built from 16 residues. Germline-derived CDR1 and CDR2 are MNHEY and SVGAGI. This CDR3 is CASSYSTGGSGNTIYF. CDR3 nucleotide sequence: TGTGCCAGCAGTTACTCGACAGGGGGCTCTGGAAACACCATATATTTT.

The chain employs TRBV6-5 and TRBJ1-1; D gene unclear. Deletions cut 4 bases from V and 8 bases from J, with 11 bases between. Germline V gives CDR1 MNHEY, CDR2 SVGAGI. The CDR3 sequence is 12 residues long. CDR3 sequence (DNA): TGTGCCAGCAGTTCACAGTTATTCGAAGCTTTCTTT. Translating gives CASSSQLFEAFF.

V is TRBV28 and J is TRBJ1-5; TRBD1 matches 8 bases. The J segment lost 5 bases and the V segment lost 5 bases, leaving 8 bases of the junction unmatched. Germline CDR1 reads MDHEN; CDR2 reads SYDVKM. The CDR3 has 15 amino acids. CDR3 sequence: CASSPPGQEYQPQHF. The CDR3 DNA follows: TGTGCCAGCAGTCCTCCGGGACAGGAGTATCAGCCCCAGCATTTT.

The V gene is TRBV3-1 (or the pseudogene TRBV3-2), the J gene TRBJ1-4; the D gene is possibly TRBD1 (5 bases). The V end lost 1 base, the J end lost 10 bases, and 13 bases lay between the germline ends. This CDR3 is built from 14 residues. The germline V gene has CDR1 LGHDT and CDR2 YNNKEL (reference sequence). This CDR3 is CASSQGGSSGKLFF. CDR3 bases: TGTGCCAGCAGCCAAGGGGGCTCAAGTGGAAAACTGTTTTTT.

This clone occurred once. The V call is TRBV7-6, the J call TRBJ2-5; the D gene is possibly TRBD1 (5 bases). V was pared by 1 base and J by 4 bases, with 13 bases between. The CDR3 is 15 residues long. Germline V gene data show CDR1 as SGHVS and CDR2 as FNYEAQ. The CDR3 coding sequence is TGTGCCAGCAGCTTAGAGTCTTCGCAGGGAGAGACCCAGTACTTC. Translating gives CASSLESSQGETQYF.

This clone is medium-sized by share. V and J are TRBV9 and TRBJ2-2, with 10 bases lining up with TRBD1. Germline-derived CDR1 and CDR2 are SGDLS and YYNGEE. V was clipped by 4 bases and J by 4 bases; unmatched bases: 4. This CDR3 comprises 15 residues. The CDR3 coding sequence is TGTGCCAGCAGCTCCGGACAGGGGGTCACCGGGGAGCTGTTTTTT. Translated, it gives CASSSGQGVTGELFF. Combining the CDR3 with reference TRBV9 and TRBJ2-2 gives the whole variable domain DSGVTQTPKHLITATGQRVTLRCSPRSGDLSVYWYQQSLDQGLQFLIQYYNGEERAKGNILERFSAQQFPDLHSELNLSSLELGDSALYFCASSSGQGVTGELFFGEGSRLTVL.

This clone was observed a handful of times. The chain combines TRBV29-1 with TRBJ2-3; TRBD1 is a possible D gene (8 bases). Trimming left V 8 bases short and J 0 bases short, with 18 bases between. Germline CDR1 reads SQVTM; CDR2 reads ANQGSEA. CDR3 size: 15 residues. This CDR3 reads CSTTHRGGSTDTQYF. The CDR3 DNA follows: TGCAGCACTACCCACAGGGGGGGGAGCACAGATACGCAGTATTTT.

The CDR3 loop reads CASSPSATNEKLFF. CDR3 DNA sequence: TGTGCCAGCAGCCCCAGTGCAACTAATGAAAAACTGTTTTTT. V and J are TRBV5-6 and TRBJ1-4, with D unclear. This CDR3 region has 14 residues. Germline assignment: CDR1 SGHDT and CDR2 YYEEEE. Trimming took off 4 bases at V and 0 bases at J, with 7 bases between the two ends.

The chain combines TRBV28 with TRBJ1-2, with D maybe TRBD1 (5 bases). Germline loops: CDR1 MDHEN, CDR2 SYDVKM. V lost 8 bases and J 8 bases, leaving 18 bases between the germline ends. CDR3 length equals 13 residues. CDR3 nucleotide sequence: TGTGCCAGCTCCTCAGGGATTCCAAAAGGCTACACCTTC. This sequence encodes CASSSGIPKGYTF.

This clone was detected a few times. The chain couples TRBV6-4 to TRBJ2-2; D is ambiguous. V lost 4 bases to trimming and J lost 6 bases, with 12 bases between them. The CDR3 is 14 amino acids. The germline V gene has CDR1 MRHNA and CDR2 SNTAGT. CDR3 nucleotide sequence: TGTGCCAGCAGTGCCTTCCCTTATTCCGGGGAGCTGTTTTTT. Its translation: CASSAFPYSGELFF.

This clone was seen only a few times. The chain combines TRBV7-2 with TRBJ2-3; TRBD1 aligns across 7 bases. The germline V gene encodes CDR1 SGHTA and CDR2 FQGNSA. Trimming took 1 base from V and 1 from J; bases not matched to a gene: 2. This CDR3 is 15 amino acids long. CDR3 amino acids: CASSLDRGRTDTQYF. DNA for the CDR3: TGTGCCAGCAGCTTAGACAGGGGTCGCACAGATACGCAGTATTTT. The whole variable domain, filled in from reference TRBV7-2 and TRBJ2-3, reads GAGVSQSPSNKVTEKGKDVELRCDPISGHTALYWYRQSLGQGLEFLIYFQGNSAPDKSGLPSDRFSAERTGGSVSTLTIQRTQQEDSAVYLCASSLDRGRTDTQYFGPGTRLTVL.

In its sample, this clone was seen a few times. This chain uses TRBV18 with TRBJ1-1, with D possibly TRBD1 on 5 matching bases. CDR3 size: 15 residues. Trimming cost V 6 bases and J 1 base, with 15 bases left between them. Germline values: CDR1 KGHSH, CDR2 LQKENI. The CDR3 protein is CASSAGGAQNTEAFF. The CDR3 nucleotides read TGTGCCAGCTCGGCAGGAGGGGCCCAGAACACTGAAGCTTTCTTT.

This chain links TRBV3-1 (or the pseudogene TRBV3-2) with TRBJ1-2; the match to TRBD1 covers 9 bases. Germline lookup yields CDR1 LGHDT and CDR2 YNNKEL (reference sequence). The CDR3 has 13 amino acids. Unmatched junction bases numbered 4, after V lost 3 bases and J lost 8 bases. In nucleotides, the CDR3 is TGTGCCAGCAGCCACAGGACAGGGGAAGGCTACACCTTC. Amino acids: CASSHRTGEGYTF.

This clone was picked up one time. V is TRBV19 and J is TRBJ1-2; 8 nucleotides line up with TRBD1. The CDR3 length is 13 residues. CDR1 is LNHDA and CDR2 is SQIVND in the germline V gene (reference sequence). Trimming cost V 7 bases and J 5 bases; bases outside gene matches: 6. CDR3 sequence reads: CASKTGGRYGYTF. CDR3 DNA sequence: TGTGCCAGTAAAACAGGGGGGAGATATGGCTACACCTTC.

The V gene is TRBV12-3 or TRBV12-4, the J gene TRBJ2-1; D is possibly TRBD2 (5 bases). The CDR3 length is 12 residues. V lost 3 bases and J 10 bases, leaving 10 bases between the germline ends. CDR3 in DNA: TGTGCCAGCAGTTTCGGGGTCCGCGAGCAGTTCTTC. It is translated as CASSFGVREQFF.